The clone carrying this TCR beta chain has only a few counts. Antigen: not known. The entry originates in a study of cytomegalovirus exposure and HLA in healthy donors. Germline loops: CDR1 LGHNA, CDR2 YNFKEQ. Between the trimmed V and J ends, which lost 0 bases and 3 bases, there was a span of 12 bases. The CDR3 loop spans 16 amino acids. Study outcomes and limitations: As immune exposure information, only CMV serostatus was available. Within a later analysis, the majority of CMV-associated TCR beta chains appeared HLA-restricted.

Both 60 Vbeta primers and 13 Jbeta primers went into the PCR. Clones were read by immunoSEQ multiplex PCR, and TCRdb kept only the in-frame ones, dropping some. The sample includes tens of thousands of clones, 73% of them seen just once. This receptor was obtained from a man between 18 and 35 years old in good health and CMV-seronegative. Material: PBMCs. The chain joins TRBV4-2 to TRBJ2-4; tentatively, D is TRBD2 (7 bases). CDR3 amino acids: CASSQDRGGGKNIQYF. CDR3 DNA sequence: TGTGCCAGCAGCCAAGATCGGGGAGGGGGCAAAAACATTCAGTACTTC.